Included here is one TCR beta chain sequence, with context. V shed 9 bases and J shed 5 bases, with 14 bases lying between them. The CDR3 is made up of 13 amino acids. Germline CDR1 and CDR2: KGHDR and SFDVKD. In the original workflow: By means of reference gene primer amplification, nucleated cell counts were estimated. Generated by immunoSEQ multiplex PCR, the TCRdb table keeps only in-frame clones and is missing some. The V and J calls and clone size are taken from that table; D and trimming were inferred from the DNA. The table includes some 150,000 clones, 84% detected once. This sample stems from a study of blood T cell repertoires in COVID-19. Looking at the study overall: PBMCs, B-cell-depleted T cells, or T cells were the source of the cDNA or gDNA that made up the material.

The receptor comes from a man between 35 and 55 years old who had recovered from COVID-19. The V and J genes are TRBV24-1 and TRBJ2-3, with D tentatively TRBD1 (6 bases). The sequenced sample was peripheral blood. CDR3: CATRDTVRDTQYF. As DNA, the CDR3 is TGTGCCACCCGGGACACGGTGAGAGATACGCAGTATTTT.